The 10 T cell receptor beta chains listed next were all sequenced from one sample in a study of blood T cell repertoires in COVID-19. Clones were sequenced by immunoSEQ multiplex PCR, and TCRdb holds only the in-frame ones, with some missing. The sample has approximately 280,000 clones; approximately 88% are singletons. The sequenced material came from peripheral blood. These receptors originate from a man aged 18 to 30 with active or convalescent COVID-19.

The count of this clone is one. Here the CDR3 DNA reads TGTGCCAGCAGTTTAAATCTAGCGGGGGGGAAAGAGACCCAGTACTTC. Translating gives CASSLNLAGGKETQYF. The chain couples TRBV6-2 or TRBV6-3 to TRBJ2-5; TRBD2 matches at 12 bases. The CDR3 contains 16 residues. Per the germline V gene, CDR1 is MNHEY and CDR2 is SVGEGT. V dropped 4 bases and J dropped 3; count of bases not matched to a gene: 6.

The chain employs TRBV20-1 and TRBJ2-5, with 7 bases lining up with TRBD1. The germline V gene has CDR1 DFQATT and CDR2 SNEGSKA (reference sequence). The trim removed 3 bases at V and 5 bases at J, leaving 9 bases unmatched. The CDR3 loop spans 14 amino acids. CDR3 DNA sequence: TGCAGTGCTAGTACAGGGGTCGCATACGAGACCCAGTACTTC. Its translation: CSASTGVAYETQYF.

V is TRBV9 and J is TRBJ2-5; tentatively, D is TRBD1 (5 bases). The V end lost 0 bases, the J end lost 4 bases, and 13 bases lay between the germline ends. Germline loops: CDR1 SGDLS, CDR2 YYNGEE. The CDR3 contains 15 residues. CDR3 nucleotide sequence: TGTGCCAGCAGCGTAGGGAAGGCAGGGCTAGAGACCCAGTACTTC. Protein product: CASSVGKAGLETQYF. Full variable domain (rest looked up from reference TRBV9 and TRBJ2-5): DSGVTQTPKHLITATGQRVTLRCSPRSGDLSVYWYQQSLDQGLQFLIQYYNGEERAKGNILERFSAQQFPDLHSELNLSSLELGDSALYFCASSVGKAGLETQYFGPGTRLLVL.

The gene calls are TRBV12-3 or TRBV12-4 and TRBJ1-2, with 11 bases lining up with TRBD1. With V trimmed by 6 bases and J by 8 bases, 5 bases remained unmatched. CDR3 length: 13 residues. Here the CDR3 reads CASSRTGGGGYTF. The CDR3 bases are TGTGCCAGCAGCCGGACAGGGGGCGGAGGCTACACCTTC.

This sequence joins TRBV10-3 and TRBJ1-2, with a weak D call TRBD1 (5 bases). This CDR3 is 16 amino acids long. Germline CDR1 ENHRY, CDR2 SYGVKD. V was cut by 2 bases and J by 5 bases, with 18 bases left in between. In DNA, the CDR3 is TGTGCCATCAGTGAGCCCCGCTCCGGCGGGGGATATGGCTACACCTTC. Amino acids: CAISEPRSGGGYGYTF.

This chain links TRBV11-2 with TRBJ1-1; tentative D call: TRBD1 (5 bases). Germline values: CDR1 SGHAT, CDR2 FQNNGV. Between the trimmed V and J ends, which lost 2 bases and 1 base, there was a span of 14 bases. The CDR3 length is 16 residues. The CDR3 coding sequence is TGTGCCAGCAGCTTATGGACGGGGGTGGGGAACACTGAAGCTTTCTTT. This codes for CASSLWTGVGNTEAFF.

The chain joins TRBV4-2 to TRBJ1-1, with D uncertain. CDR3 length equals 13 residues. CDR1 LGHNA and CDR2 YNFKEQ come from the germline V gene. V dropped 0 bases and J dropped 8 bases, with 10 bases sitting between them. The CDR3 region has the DNA TGTGCCAGCAGCCAAGATCCCAGGAAAGAAGCTTTCTTT. It yields the protein CASSQDPRKEAFF.

This chain joins TRBV5-4 and TRBJ2-3; 12 bases line up with TRBD1. Trimming at V came to 4 bases and at J to 6 bases, leaving 12 bases not matched to a gene. The V gene's germline CDR1 is SGHNT and CDR2 YYREEE (reference sequence). The CDR3 sequence is 17 residues long. The CDR3 coding sequence is TGTGCCAGCAGCCTCCTCTCCCCGGGACAGGGGGCCGATACGCAGTATTTT. It is translated as CASSLLSPGQGADTQYF.

The V call is TRBV6-6, the J call TRBJ1-5; 7 nucleotides match TRBD1. V shed 6 bases and J 12 bases; nucleotides not matched to a gene: 11. There are 13 residues in the CDR3. CDR1 and CDR2 from the germline V gene are MNHNY and SVGAGI (reference sequence). The DNA of the CDR3 is TGTGCCAGCAGCCTGGGACAGTTGGGAGGCCAGCATTTT. Translation: CASSLGQLGGQHF.

The gene calls are TRBV5-1 and TRBJ2-2; 7 nucleotides match TRBD1. V gave up 4 bases and J gave up 6 bases; unmatched junction bases: 6. Germline V CDR1 and CDR2: SGHRS, YFSETQ. This CDR3 is built from 14 residues. The CDR3 spells CASSLATGAGELFF. CDR3 DNA sequence: TGCGCCAGCAGCCTAGCCACAGGGGCCGGGGAGCTGTTTTTT.